One sample yielded the 3 T cell receptor beta chains listed below, sequenced in a study of neurological immune-mediated disorders. MiXCR, run by TCRdb on the 5' RACE reads, gives a single entry per CDR3 protein. The sample carries approximately 90,000 distinct CDR3 sequences, roughly 3.5% recorded once. The sequenced sample was PBMCs. The receptors were gathered from a woman aged 18-35 years with multiple sclerosis.

In its sample, this clonotype was seen many times. V gene TRBV6-2 or TRBV6-3 combines with J gene TRBJ1-1; TRBD1 might be the D (5 bases). The V gene lost 10 bases and the J gene lost 4 bases, with 16 bases spanning the gap. The CDR3 has 13 amino acids. The germline V gene encodes CDR1 MNHEY and CDR2 SVGEGT. The chain's CDR3 is CATRQIAFTEAFF. The CDR3 nucleotides read TGTGCCACCAGACAGATCGCATTCACTGAAGCTTTCTTT.

This clonotype was seen a handful of times. This chain joins TRBV7-2 and TRBJ2-7, with TRBD2 matching 12 bases. This CDR3 is 14 amino acids long. V was pared by 4 bases and J by 7 bases, with 5 bases of the junction left unmatched. Per the germline V gene, CDR1 is SGHTA and CDR2 is FQGNSA. The CDR3 sequence: CASSSNGLAGEQYF. Here the CDR3 DNA reads TGTGCCAGCAGCTCGAATGGACTAGCGGGGGAGCAGTACTTC.

This clonotype was seen repeatedly, ten times or more. The rearrangement links TRBV2 to TRBJ2-7, with 8 positions matching TRBD2. The CDR3 has 16 amino acids. Germline-derived CDR1 and CDR2 are SNHLY and FYNNEI. V lost 5 bases and J lost 1; bases outside the gene matches: 10. Here the CDR3 reads CASSPLGGGSSYEQYF. As DNA, the CDR3 is TGTGCCAGCAGTCCCCTTGGCGGGGGGTCTTCCTACGAGCAGTACTTC.